One TCR beta chain is described in this entry. V shed 4 bases and J shed 4 bases, with 10 bases lying between them. There are 13 residues in the CDR3. Looked up from germline, CDR1 is SGHNT and CDR2 is YENEEA. This sample stems from a study of blood T cell repertoires in COVID-19. Overall study: PBMCs, B-cell-depleted T cells, or T cells provided the cDNA or gDNA that made up the material.

As originally analysed: Amplification from reference gene primers served as the basis for estimated nucleated cell counts. Sequencing was performed with immunoSEQ multiplex PCR; in TCRdb, only in-frame clones are kept and a portion is missing. V, J and clone size reflect that table, while D and trimming were determined from the DNA. Here the sample spans around 200,000 clones, more than 80% being singletons. The chain employs TRBV11-3 and TRBJ2-5; D remains unclear. Sequencing input: PBMCs or T cells enriched from blood (not recorded which). This clonotype was sampled from a man aged 35 to 55 who had recovered from COVID-19. The CDR3 region is CASSSRSGETQYF. In nucleotides, the CDR3 is TGTGCCAGCAGCTCGAGGAGTGGAGAGACCCAGTACTTC.